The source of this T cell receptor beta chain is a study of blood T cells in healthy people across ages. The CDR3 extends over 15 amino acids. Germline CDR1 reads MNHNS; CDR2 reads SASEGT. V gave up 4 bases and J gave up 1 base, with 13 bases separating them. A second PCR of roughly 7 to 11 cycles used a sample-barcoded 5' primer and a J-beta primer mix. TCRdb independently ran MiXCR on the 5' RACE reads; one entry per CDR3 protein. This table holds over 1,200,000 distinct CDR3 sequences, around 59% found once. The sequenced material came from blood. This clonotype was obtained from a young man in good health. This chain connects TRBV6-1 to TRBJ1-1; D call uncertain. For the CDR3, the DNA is TGTGCCAGCAGTGCCACGGGTTCCGGGAACACTGAAGCTTTCTTT. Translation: CASSATGSGNTEAFF.